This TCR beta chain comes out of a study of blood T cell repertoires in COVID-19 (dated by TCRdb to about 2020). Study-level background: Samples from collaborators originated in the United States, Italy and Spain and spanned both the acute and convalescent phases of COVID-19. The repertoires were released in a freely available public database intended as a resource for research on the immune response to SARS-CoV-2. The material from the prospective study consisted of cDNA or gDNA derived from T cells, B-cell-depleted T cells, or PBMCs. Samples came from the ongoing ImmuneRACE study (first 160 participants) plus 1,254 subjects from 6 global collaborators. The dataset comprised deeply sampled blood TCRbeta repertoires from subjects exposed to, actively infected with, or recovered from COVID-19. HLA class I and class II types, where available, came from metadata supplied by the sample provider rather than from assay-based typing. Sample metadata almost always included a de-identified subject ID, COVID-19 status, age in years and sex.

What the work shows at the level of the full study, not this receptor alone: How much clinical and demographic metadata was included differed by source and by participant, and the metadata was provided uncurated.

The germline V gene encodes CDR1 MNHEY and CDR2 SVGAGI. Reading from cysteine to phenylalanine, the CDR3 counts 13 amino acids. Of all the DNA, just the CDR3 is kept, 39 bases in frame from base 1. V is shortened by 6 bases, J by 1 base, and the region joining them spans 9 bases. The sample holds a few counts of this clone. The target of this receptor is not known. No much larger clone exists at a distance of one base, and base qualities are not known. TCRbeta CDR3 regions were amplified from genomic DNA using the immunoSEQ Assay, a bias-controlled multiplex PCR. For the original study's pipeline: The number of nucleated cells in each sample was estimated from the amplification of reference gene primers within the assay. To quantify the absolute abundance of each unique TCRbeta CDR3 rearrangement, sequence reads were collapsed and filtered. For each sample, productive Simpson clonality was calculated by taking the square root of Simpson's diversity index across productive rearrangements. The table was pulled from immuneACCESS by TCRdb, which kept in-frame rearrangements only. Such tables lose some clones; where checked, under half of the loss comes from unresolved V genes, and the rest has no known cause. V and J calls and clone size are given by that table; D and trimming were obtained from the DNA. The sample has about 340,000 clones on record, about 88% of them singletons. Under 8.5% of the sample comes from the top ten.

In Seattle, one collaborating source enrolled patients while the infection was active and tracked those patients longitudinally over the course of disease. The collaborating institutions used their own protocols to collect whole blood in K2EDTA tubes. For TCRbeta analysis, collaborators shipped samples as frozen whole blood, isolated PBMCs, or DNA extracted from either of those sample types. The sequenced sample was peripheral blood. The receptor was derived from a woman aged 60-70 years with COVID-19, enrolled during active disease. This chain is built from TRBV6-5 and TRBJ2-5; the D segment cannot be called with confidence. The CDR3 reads CASSGFGQETQYF. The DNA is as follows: TGTGCCAGCAGCGGGTTCGGCCAAGAGACCCAGTACTTC.